This T cell receptor beta chain stems from a study of T cells in Graves' hyperthyroidism and ophthalmopathy. Notes on the study in general: Blood also showed most of the thyroid clonotypes that were expanded above 0.001.

What was amplified from RNA transcripts were TCR beta CDR3 regions. Researchers ran a first-round RT-PCR on the TCR CDR3 using the HTBI primer set. In TCRdb, the multiplex PCR reads were re-called with MiXCR into one record per CDR3 protein. Of a few hundred thousand distinct CDR3 sequences listed, about 15% are singletons. Patients showing uncontrolled infection, other autoimmune disease, pregnancy or lactation were ineligible. This clonotype was seen a handful of times. Its specificity is not known. The V end lost 2 bases, the J end lost 6 bases, and 11 bases lay between the germline ends. Germline V gene data show CDR1 as SNHLY and CDR2 as FYNNEI. The CDR3 sequence is 14 residues long.

What was sequenced was blood. The receptor was derived from a woman in her 30s with Graves' hyperthyroidism that later progressed to Graves' ophthalmopathy. The rearrangement uses TRBV2 and TRBJ1-5; tentative D call: TRBD1 (5 bases). This CDR3 is CASSEIEGTQPQHF. As DNA, the CDR3 is TGTGCCAGCAGTGAAATCGAGGGGACTCAGCCCCAGCATTTT.